This TCR beta chain was identified during a study of shared clonotypes between healthy human individuals. Assay used: immunoSEQ multiplex PCR; TCRdb lists only in-frame clones, some missing. The sample yields 500,000 to 650,000 clones, roughly 79% seen once. With respect to this clone: Its antigen is currently unknown.

Study-level points and caveats: The sampled material consisted only of blood, and tissue repertoires are likely to differ. Donors were few, which limited the genetic and exposure-history diversity represented.

The CDR3 consists of 15 residues. Germline assignment: CDR1 MNHNS and CDR2 SASEGT. V lost 5 bases and J 0 bases, leaving 11 bases between the germline ends. Healthy and HIV-negative, the adult donors had no recent acute infections or vaccinations. Sequenced sample: PBMCs. The chain employs TRBV6-1 and TRBJ2-1; possible D gene TRBD2, 5 bases. This clonotype originated in a woman aged 40 to 50 in good health. Some clones in this sample may be carry-over from other donors' samples. CDR3 loop: CASSPSGGSYNEQFF. The CDR3, as DNA: TGTGCCAGCAGTCCAAGCGGAGGCTCCTACAATGAGCAGTTCTTC.